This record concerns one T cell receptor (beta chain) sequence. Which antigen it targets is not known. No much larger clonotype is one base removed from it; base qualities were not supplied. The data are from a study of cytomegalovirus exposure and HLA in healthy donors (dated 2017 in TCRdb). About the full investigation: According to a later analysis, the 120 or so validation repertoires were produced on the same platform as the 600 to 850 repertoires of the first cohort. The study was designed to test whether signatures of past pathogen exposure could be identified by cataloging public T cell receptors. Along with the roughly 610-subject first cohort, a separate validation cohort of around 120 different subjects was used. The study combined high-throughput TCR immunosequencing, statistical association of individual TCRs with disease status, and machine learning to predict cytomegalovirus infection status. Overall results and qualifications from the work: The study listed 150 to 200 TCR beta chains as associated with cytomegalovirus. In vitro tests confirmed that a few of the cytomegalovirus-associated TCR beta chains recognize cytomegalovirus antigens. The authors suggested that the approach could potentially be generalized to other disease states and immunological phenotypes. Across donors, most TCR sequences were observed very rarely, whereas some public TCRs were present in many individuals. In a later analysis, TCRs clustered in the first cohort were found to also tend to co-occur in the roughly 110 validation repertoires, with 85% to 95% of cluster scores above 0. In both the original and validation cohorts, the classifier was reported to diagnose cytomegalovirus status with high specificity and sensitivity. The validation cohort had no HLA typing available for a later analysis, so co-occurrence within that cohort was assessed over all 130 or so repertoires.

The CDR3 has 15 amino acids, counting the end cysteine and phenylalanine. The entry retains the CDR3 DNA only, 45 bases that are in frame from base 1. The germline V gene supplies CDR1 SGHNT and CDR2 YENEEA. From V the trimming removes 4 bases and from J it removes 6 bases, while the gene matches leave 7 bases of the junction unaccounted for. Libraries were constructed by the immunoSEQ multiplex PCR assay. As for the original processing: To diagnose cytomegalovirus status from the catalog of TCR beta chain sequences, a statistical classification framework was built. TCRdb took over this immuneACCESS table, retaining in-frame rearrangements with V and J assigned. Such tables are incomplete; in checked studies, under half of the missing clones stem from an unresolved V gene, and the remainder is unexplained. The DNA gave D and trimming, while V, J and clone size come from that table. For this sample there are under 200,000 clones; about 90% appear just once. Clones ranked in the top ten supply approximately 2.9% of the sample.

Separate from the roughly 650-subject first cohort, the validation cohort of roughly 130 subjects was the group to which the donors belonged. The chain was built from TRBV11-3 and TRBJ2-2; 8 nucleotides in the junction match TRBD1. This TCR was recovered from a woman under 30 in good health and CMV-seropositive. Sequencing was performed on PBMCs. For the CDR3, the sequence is CASSSGQGDAGELFF. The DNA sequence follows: TGTGCCAGCAGCTCAGGACAGGGTGACGCCGGGGAGCTGTTTTTT.